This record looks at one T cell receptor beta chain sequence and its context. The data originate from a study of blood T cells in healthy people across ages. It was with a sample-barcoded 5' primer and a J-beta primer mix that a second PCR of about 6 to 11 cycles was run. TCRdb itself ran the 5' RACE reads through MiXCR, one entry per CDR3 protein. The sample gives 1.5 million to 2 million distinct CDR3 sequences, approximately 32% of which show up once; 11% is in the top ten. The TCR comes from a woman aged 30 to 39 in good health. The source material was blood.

The CDR3 DNA follows: TGCAGTGCTAGAGATGTAGGCCTAGCTAGGCCCGAGCAGTACTTC. Encoded protein: CSARDVGLARPEQYF. The rearrangement uses TRBV20-1 and TRBJ2-7, with D perhaps matching TRBD2 (5 bases). Germline V lookup: CDR1 DFQATT, CDR2 SNEGSKA (reference sequence). Trimming stripped 0 bases from V and 6 bases from J, with 18 bases between. CDR3 size: 15 residues.